This TCR beta chain was identified in a study of T-cell memory formation after mild COVID-19. This clonotype was counted only a few times. From 5'RACE with constant-segment primers came TCR alpha and TCR beta cDNA libraries that carried sample barcodes and UMIs. MiXCR, run by TCRdb on the 5' RACE reads, gives a single entry per CDR3 protein. The sample records 150,000 or so distinct CDR3 sequences, approximately 26% being singletons. CDR3 length: 14 amino acids. The germline V gene encodes CDR1 SGHTA and CDR2 FQGTGA. Trimming shortened V by 8 bases and J by 4 bases, and 14 bases separated the two germline ends.

The sequence was obtained from an adult woman who had mild COVID-19 (a few samples of this study predate the infection). Cell type and time point are not known. V and J are TRBV7-3 and TRBJ2-2, with D unresolved. The sequencing input was PBMCs or a T cell subset sorted from them (not recorded which). CDR3 sequence reads: CASSALSPTGELFF. In nucleotides, the CDR3 is TGTGCCAGCTCCGCCCTTTCCCCCACCGGGGAGCTGTTTTTT.